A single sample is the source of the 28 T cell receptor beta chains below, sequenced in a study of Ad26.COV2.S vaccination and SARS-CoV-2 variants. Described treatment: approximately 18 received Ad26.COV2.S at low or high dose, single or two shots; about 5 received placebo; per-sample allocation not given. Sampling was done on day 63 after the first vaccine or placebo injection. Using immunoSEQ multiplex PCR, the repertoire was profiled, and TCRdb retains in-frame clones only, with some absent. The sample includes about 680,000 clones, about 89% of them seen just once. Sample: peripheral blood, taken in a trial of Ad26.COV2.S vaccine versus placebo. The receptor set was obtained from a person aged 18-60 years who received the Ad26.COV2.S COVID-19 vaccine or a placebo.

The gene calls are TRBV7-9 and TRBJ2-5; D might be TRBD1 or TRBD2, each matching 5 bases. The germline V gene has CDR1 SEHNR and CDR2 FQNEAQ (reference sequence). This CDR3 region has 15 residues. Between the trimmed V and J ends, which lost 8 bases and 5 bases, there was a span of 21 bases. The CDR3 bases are TGTGCCAGCTTCCCAATGGTGGGGGAGAAGGAGACCCAGTACTTC. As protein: CASFPMVGEKETQYF.

In nucleotides, the CDR3 is TGTGCCAGCAGCTATGACGGGGGTTCACCCCTCCACTTT. Amino acid sequence: CASSYDGGSPLHF. The gene calls are TRBV5-6 and TRBJ1-6, with D tentatively TRBD1 (5 bases). The germline V gene encodes CDR1 SGHDT and CDR2 YYEEEE. CDR3 size: 13 residues. Trimming took off 3 bases at V and 9 bases at J, with 10 bases between the two ends.

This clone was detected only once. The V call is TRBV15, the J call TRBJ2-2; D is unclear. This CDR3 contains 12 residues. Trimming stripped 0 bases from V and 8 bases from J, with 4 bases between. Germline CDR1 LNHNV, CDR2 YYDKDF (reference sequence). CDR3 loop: CATSRDRGELFF. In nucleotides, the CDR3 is TGTGCCACCAGCAGAGATCGGGGGGAGCTGTTTTTT.

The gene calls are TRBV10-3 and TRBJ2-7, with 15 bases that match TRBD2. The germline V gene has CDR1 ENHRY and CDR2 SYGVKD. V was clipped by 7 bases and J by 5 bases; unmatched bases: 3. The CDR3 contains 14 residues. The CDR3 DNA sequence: TGTGCCATCAAGGGACTAGCGGGAGGCGACGAGCAGTACTTC. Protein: CAIKGLAGGDEQYF.

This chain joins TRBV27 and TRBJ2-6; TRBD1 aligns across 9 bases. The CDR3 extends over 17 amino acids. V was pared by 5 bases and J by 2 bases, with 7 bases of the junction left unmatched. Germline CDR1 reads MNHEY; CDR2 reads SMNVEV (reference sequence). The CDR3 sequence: CASSDGTGRAGANVLTF. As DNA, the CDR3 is TGTGCCAGCAGTGACGGGACAGGGAGGGCTGGGGCCAACGTCCTGACTTTC.

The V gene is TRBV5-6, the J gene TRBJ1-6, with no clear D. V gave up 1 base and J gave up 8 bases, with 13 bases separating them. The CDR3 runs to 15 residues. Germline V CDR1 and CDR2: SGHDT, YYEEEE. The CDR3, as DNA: TGTGCCAGCAGCTTGTGGGTCCTCCCGTATTCACCCCTCCACTTT. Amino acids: CASSLWVLPYSPLHF.

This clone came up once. The CDR3 reads CASSKRVGRTEAFF. The CDR3, as DNA: TGTGCCAGCAGCAAACGGGTGGGGAGAACTGAAGCTTTCTTT. The chain couples TRBV21-1 to TRBJ1-1. TRBV21-1 is deemed a pseudogene. CDR3 length: 14 amino acids.

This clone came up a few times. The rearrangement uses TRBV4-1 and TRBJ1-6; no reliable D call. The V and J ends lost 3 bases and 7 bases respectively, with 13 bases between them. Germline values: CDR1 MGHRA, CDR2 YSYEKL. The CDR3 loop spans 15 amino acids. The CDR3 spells CASSQHGLKNSPLHF. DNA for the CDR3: TGCGCCAGCAGCCAGCACGGCCTGAAAAATTCACCCCTCCACTTT.

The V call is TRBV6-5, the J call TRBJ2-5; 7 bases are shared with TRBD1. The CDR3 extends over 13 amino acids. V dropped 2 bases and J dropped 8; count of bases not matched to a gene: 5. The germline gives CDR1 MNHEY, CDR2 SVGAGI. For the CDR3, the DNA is TGTGCCAGCAGTTACCGAGACAGGGTTACCCAGTACTTC. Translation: CASSYRDRVTQYF.

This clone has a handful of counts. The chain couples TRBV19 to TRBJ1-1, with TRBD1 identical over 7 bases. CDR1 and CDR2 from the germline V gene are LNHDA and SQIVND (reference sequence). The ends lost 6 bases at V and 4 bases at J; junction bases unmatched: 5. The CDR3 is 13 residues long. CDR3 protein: CASSNRGITEAFF. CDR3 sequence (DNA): TGTGCCAGTAGCAACAGGGGAATCACTGAAGCTTTCTTT.

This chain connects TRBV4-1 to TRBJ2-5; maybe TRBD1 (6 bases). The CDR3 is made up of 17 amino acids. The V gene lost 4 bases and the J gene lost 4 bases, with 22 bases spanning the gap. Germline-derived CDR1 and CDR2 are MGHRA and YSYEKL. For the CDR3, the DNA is TGCGCCAGCAGCCCGCTAGGGGCCCTTACAGGGAGAGAGACCCAGTACTTC. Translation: CASSPLGALTGRETQYF.

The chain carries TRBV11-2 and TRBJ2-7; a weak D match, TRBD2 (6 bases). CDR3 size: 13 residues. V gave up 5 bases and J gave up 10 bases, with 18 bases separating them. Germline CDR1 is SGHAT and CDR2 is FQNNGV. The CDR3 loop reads CASSLTLRGSQYF. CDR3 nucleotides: TGTGCCAGCAGCCTGACGTTACGGGGGTCACAGTACTTC.

The chain's CDR3 is CASSERRGGKTDTQYF. The CDR3 bases are TGTGCCAGCAGTGAACGGCGGGGGGGCAAGACAGATACGCAGTATTTT. The rearrangement links TRBV6-1 to TRBJ2-3; 9 nucleotides agree with TRBD2. CDR1 MNHNS and CDR2 SASEGT come from the germline V gene. The CDR3 is 16 residues long. The ends lost 2 bases at V and 3 bases at J; junction bases unmatched: 6.

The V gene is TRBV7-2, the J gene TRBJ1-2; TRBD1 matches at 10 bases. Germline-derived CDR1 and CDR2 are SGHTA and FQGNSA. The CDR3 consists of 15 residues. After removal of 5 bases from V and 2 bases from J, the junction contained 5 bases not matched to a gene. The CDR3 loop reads CASSLGQGENYGYTF. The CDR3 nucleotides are TGTGCCAGCAGCCTCGGACAGGGGGAAAACTATGGCTACACCTTC.

CDR3 loop: CASSPRDTSYGYTF. For the CDR3, the DNA is TGTGCCAGCAGCCCCCGGGACACCTCCTATGGCTACACCTTC. This rearrangement joins TRBV14 to TRBJ1-2, with D maybe TRBD1 (6 bases). The CDR3 totals 14 residues. The V end lost 4 bases, the J end lost 4 bases, and 13 bases lay between the germline ends. Looked up from germline, CDR1 is SGHDN and CDR2 is FVKESK.

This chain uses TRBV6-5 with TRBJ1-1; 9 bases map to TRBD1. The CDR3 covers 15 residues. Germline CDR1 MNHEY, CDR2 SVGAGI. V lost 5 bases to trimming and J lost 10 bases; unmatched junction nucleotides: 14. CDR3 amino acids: CASSKVPGQGQGAFF. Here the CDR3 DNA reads TGTGCCAGCAGTAAGGTCCCGGGACAGGGCCAGGGAGCTTTCTTT.

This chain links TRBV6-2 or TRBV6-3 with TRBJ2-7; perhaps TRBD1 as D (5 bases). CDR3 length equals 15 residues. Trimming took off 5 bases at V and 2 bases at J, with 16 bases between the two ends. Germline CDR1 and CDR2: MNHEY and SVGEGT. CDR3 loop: CASSTQAGRAYEQYF. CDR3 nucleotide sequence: TGTGCCAGCAGTACCCAGGCAGGGCGCGCCTACGAGCAGTACTTC.

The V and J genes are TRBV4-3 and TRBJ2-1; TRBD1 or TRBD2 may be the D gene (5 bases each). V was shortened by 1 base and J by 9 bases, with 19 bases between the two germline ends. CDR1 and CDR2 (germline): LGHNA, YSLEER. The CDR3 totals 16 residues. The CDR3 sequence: CASSQALEGPDSEQFF. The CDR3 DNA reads TGCGCCAGCAGCCAAGCCCTCGAGGGGCCTGACAGTGAGCAGTTCTTC.

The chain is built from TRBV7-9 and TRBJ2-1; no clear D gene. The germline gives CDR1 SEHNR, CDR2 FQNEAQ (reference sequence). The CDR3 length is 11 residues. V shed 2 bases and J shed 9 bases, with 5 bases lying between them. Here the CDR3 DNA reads TGTGCCAGCAGCTTATACGTTGAGCAGTTCTTC. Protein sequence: CASSLYVEQFF.

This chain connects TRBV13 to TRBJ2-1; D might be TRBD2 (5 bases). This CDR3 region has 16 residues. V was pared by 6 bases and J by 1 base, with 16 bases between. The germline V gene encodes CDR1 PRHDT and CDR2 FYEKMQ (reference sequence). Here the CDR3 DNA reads TGTGCCAGCAGAGTGCTTAGCCGAGGGTCCTACAATGAGCAGTTCTTC. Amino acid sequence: CASRVLSRGSYNEQFF.

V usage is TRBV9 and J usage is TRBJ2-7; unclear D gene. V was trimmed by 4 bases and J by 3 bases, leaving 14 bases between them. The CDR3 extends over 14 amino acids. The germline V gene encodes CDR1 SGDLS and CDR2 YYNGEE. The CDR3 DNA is TGTGCCAGCAGCTCCCGTACGCAGGACTACGAGCAGTACTTC. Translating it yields CASSSRTQDYEQYF.

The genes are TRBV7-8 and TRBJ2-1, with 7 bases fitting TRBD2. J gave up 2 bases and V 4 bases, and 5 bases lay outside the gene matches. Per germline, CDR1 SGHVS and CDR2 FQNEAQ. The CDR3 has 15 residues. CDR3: CASSYGLETYNEQFF. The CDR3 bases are TGTGCCAGCAGCTACGGACTAGAGACCTACAATGAGCAGTTCTTC. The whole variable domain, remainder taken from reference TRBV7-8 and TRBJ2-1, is GAGVSQSPRYKVAKRGQDVALRCDPISGHVSLFWYQQALGQGPEFLTYFQNEAQLDKSGLPSDRFFAERPEGSVSTLKIQRTQQEDSAVYLCASSYGLETYNEQFFGPGTRLTVL.

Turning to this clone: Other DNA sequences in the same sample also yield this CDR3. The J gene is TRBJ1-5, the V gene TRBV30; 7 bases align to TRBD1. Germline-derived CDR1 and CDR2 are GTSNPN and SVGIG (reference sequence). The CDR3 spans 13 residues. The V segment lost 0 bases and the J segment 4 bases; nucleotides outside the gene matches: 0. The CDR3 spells CAWSVQGNQPQHF. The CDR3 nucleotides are TGTGCCTGGAGTGTACAGGGGAATCAGCCCCAGCATTTT.

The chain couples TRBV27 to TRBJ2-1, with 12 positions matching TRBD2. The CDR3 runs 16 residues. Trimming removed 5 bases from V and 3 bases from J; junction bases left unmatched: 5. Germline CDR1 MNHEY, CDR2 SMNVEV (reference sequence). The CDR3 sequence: CASSKGTSGYYNEQFF. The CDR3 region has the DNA TGTGCCAGCAGTAAGGGGACTAGCGGGTACTACAATGAGCAGTTCTTC.

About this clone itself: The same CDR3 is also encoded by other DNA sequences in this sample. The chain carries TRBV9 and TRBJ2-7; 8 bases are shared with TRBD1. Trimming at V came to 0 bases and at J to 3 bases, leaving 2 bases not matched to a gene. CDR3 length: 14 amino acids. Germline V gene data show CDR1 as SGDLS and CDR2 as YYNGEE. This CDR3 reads CASSVGDRGYEQYF. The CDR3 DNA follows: TGTGCCAGCAGCGTAGGTGACAGGGGCTACGAGCAGTACTTC.

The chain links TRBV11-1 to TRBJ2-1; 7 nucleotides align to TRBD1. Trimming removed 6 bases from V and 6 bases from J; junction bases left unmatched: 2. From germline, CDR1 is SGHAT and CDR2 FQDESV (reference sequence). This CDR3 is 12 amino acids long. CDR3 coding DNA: TGTGCCAGCAGTTCAGGGGGCAATGAGCAGTTCTTC. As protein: CASSSGGNEQFF.

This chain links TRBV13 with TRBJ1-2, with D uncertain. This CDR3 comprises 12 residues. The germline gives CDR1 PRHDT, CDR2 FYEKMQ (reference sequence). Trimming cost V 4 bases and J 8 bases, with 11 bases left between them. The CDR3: CASSSPTGGYTF. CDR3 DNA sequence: TGTGCCAGCAGCTCCCCCACCGGCGGCTACACCTTC.

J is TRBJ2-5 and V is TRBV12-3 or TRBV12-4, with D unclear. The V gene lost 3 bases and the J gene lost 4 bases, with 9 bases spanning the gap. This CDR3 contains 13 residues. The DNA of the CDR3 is TGTGCCAGCAGTTTTTTGGATCTAGAGACCCAGTACTTC. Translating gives CASSFLDLETQYF.